The 16 T cell receptor beta chains reported below all come from one sample, sequenced in a study of blood T cell repertoires in COVID-19. Repertoires were generated with immunoSEQ multiplex PCR, while TCRdb's copy carries only in-frame clones and drops some. The sample comprises some 150,000 clones, about 81% of which are singletons, and about 4.2% rests with the top ten. The material sequenced was peripheral blood. All receptors come from an elderly woman with acute or convalescent COVID-19.

This chain uses TRBV28 with TRBJ2-7, with TRBD2 matching over 11 bases. V was clipped by 5 bases and J by 3 bases; unmatched bases: 6. This CDR3 comprises 15 residues. The germline gives CDR1 MDHEN, CDR2 SYDVKM. This CDR3 reads CASSTPLAGGYEQYF. The CDR3 DNA follows: TGTGCCAGCAGTACCCCTCTAGCGGGAGGCTACGAGCAGTACTTC.

CDR3 coding DNA: TGTGCCAGCAGCCCCAATAGTTTGAACACTGAAGCTTTCTTT. This gives the protein CASSPNSLNTEAFF. The J gene is TRBJ1-1, the V gene TRBV9; D gene ambiguous. Germline V gene lookup returns CDR1 SGDLS and CDR2 YYNGEE. V was pared by 4 bases and J by 0 bases, with 10 bases between. The CDR3 consists of 14 residues.

The CDR3 reads CASSPRGSGNQPQHF. The DNA for the CDR3 is TGTGCCAGCAGCCCCCGGGGGTCGGGCAATCAGCCCCAGCATTTT. The rearrangement joins TRBV7-9 to TRBJ1-5, with a possible D match to TRBD1 (5 bases). Germline-derived CDR1 and CDR2 are SEHNR and FQNEAQ (reference sequence). The CDR3 runs 15 residues. V was trimmed by 5 bases and J by 2 bases, leaving 13 bases between them.

V is TRBV28 and J is TRBJ2-1; 9 nucleotides align to TRBD2. Germline CDR1 is MDHEN and CDR2 is SYDVKM. The CDR3 contains 13 residues. V shed 8 bases and J 3 bases; nucleotides not matched to a gene: 2. The CDR3 loop is CASLAGLYNEQFF. The DNA for the CDR3 is TGTGCCAGCCTAGCGGGACTCTACAATGAGCAGTTCTTC. The full variable domain, completed using reference TRBV28 and TRBJ2-1, is DVKVTQSSRYLVKRTGEKVFLECVQDMDHENMFWYRQDPGLGLRLIYFSYDVKMKEKGDIPEGYSVSREKKERFSLILESASTNQTSMYLCASLAGLYNEQFFGPGTRLTVL.

This chain uses TRBV5-6 with TRBJ2-1, with TRBD2 identical over 10 bases. From germline, CDR1 is SGHDT and CDR2 YYEEEE. The CDR3 has 16 residues. The trim removed 4 bases at V and 3 bases at J, leaving 7 bases unmatched. CDR3 sequence: CASSGKRGGLYNEQFF. Here the CDR3 DNA reads TGTGCCAGCAGCGGTAAGCGGGGGGGCCTCTACAATGAGCAGTTCTTC.

CDR3 nucleotide sequence: TGTGCCAGCAGCCGTACGCCGGTCCCCCCCGGGGAGCTGTTTTTT. Translation gives CASSRTPVPPGELFF. The V and J genes are TRBV11-2 and TRBJ2-2; D call uncertain. Trimming cost V 5 bases and J 6 bases, with 16 bases left between them. Germline V CDR1 and CDR2: SGHAT, FQNNGV. CDR3 length: 15 residues.

The chain combines TRBV4-1 with TRBJ1-3; no clear D. Germline-derived CDR1 and CDR2 are MGHRA and YSYEKL. This CDR3 has 14 amino acids. Written as DNA, the CDR3 is TGCGCTACCGCGGCGTTGGGTTTTGGAAACACCATATATTTT. Residues: CATAALGFGNTIYF.

This clone occurred once. The V call is TRBV7-8, the J call TRBJ2-5, with 8 bases matching TRBD1. The V and J ends lost 1 base and 4 bases, in that order; junction bases with no gene match: 5. Per germline, CDR1 SGHVS and CDR2 FQNEAQ. The CDR3 runs 15 residues. CDR3 DNA sequence: TGTGCCAGCAGCTTAGAGTACGGGACAGGAGAGACCCAGTACTTC. Amino acids: CASSLEYGTGETQYF.

The gene calls are TRBV2 and TRBJ1-1; no clear D. Looked up from germline, CDR1 is SNHLY and CDR2 is FYNNEI. CDR3 length equals 13 residues. V was clipped by 6 bases and J by 5 bases, with 13 bases between them. In DNA, the CDR3 is TGTGCCAGCAGCGACGGGAGGGAGACTGAAGCTTTCTTT. Translated, it gives CASSDGRETEAFF.

This clone was observed a single time. The chain has TRBV5-1 and TRBJ2-5; 7 nucleotides match TRBD2. The J segment lost 1 base and the V segment lost 3 bases, leaving 6 bases of the junction unmatched. The CDR3 spans 15 residues. Looked up from germline, CDR1 is SGHRS and CDR2 is YFSETQ. Written as DNA, the CDR3 is TGCGCCAGCAGCTCGAGCGGGACCTTCCAAGAGACCCAGTACTTC. Translating gives CASSSSGTFQETQYF. Full variable domain (rest looked up from reference TRBV5-1 and TRBJ2-5): KAGVTQTPRYLIKTRGQQVTLSCSPISGHRSVSWYQQTPGQGLQFLFEYFSETQRNKGNFPGRFSGRQFSNSRSEMNVSTLELGDSALYLCASSSSGTFQETQYFGPGTRLLVL.

This chain links TRBV5-4 with TRBJ1-2, with D hard to call. CDR1 and CDR2 from the germline V gene are SGHNT and YYREEE (reference sequence). The CDR3 contains 13 residues. V dropped 5 bases and J dropped 4 bases, with 12 bases sitting between them. The CDR3 loop reads CASSYGQSYGYTF. In DNA, the CDR3 is TGTGCCAGCAGTTATGGTCAGTCCTATGGCTACACCTTC. Full variable domain (remainder filled in from reference TRBV5-4 and TRBJ1-2): ETGVTQSPTHLIKTRGQQVTLRCSSQSGHNTVSWYQQALGQGPQFIFQYYREEENGRGNFPPRFSGLQFPNYSSELNVNALELDDSALYLCASSYGQSYGYTFGSGTRLTVV.

The V gene is TRBV5-6, the J gene TRBJ2-1; maybe TRBD1 (6 bases). Trimming took off 0 bases at V and 8 bases at J, with 21 bases between the two ends. The CDR3 covers 17 residues. The germline gives CDR1 SGHDT, CDR2 YYEEEE. DNA of the CDR3: TGTGCCAGCAGCTTGGGGGCCGGGACATCGGTTTTAGATGAGCAGTTCTTC. Translation gives CASSLGAGTSVLDEQFF.

The chain joins TRBV5-1 to TRBJ2-5; D possibly corresponds to TRBD1 (7 bases). Trimming took off 4 bases at V and 2 bases at J, with 15 bases between the two ends. Germline loops: CDR1 SGHRS, CDR2 YFSETQ. The CDR3 extends over 15 amino acids. The CDR3 here is CASSGRGTAQETQYF. CDR3 nucleotides: TGCGCCAGCAGCGGCCGGGGGACAGCACAAGAGACCCAGTACTTC.

This clone was observed a few times. The rearrangement links TRBV10-3 to TRBJ1-1; D may be TRBD1 (5 bases). CDR3 length equals 18 residues. Trimming stripped 0 bases from V and 2 bases from J, with 19 bases between. CDR1 ENHRY and CDR2 SYGVKD come from the germline V gene. The CDR3 reads CAISESSVMGRVNTEAFF. The CDR3 region has the DNA TGTGCCATCAGTGAGTCGTCCGTGATGGGCAGGGTAAACACTGAAGCTTTCTTT.

This clone was observed a handful of times. The chain joins TRBV11-1 to TRBJ2-7; 11 bases fit TRBD1. This CDR3 has 15 residues. The V gene end was trimmed by 5 bases and the J gene end by 6 bases; junction bases not matched to a gene: 9. The V gene's germline CDR1 is SGHAT and CDR2 FQDESV (reference sequence). As DNA, the CDR3 is TGTGCCAGCAGCGAGAACGGACAGGGGGCCGGCGAGCAGTACTTC. Translating gives CASSENGQGAGEQYF.

The chain recombines TRBV9 with TRBJ1-6, with D possibly matching TRBD1 (5 bases). With 3 bases removed from V and 9 bases from J, the gap between germline ends came to 22 bases. The V gene's germline CDR1 is SGDLS and CDR2 YYNGEE. This CDR3 comprises 17 residues. CDR3 sequence reads: CASSARGGAGLGSPLHF. In DNA, the CDR3 is TGTGCCAGCAGCGCCCGTGGCGGCGCAGGGCTAGGTTCACCCCTCCACTTT. Full variable domain (remainder filled in from reference TRBV9 and TRBJ1-6): DSGVTQTPKHLITATGQRVTLRCSPRSGDLSVYWYQQSLDQGLQFLIQYYNGEERAKGNILERFSAQQFPDLHSELNLSSLELGDSALYFCASSARGGAGLGSPLHFGNGTRLTVT.